The next 14 T cell receptor beta chains were all read from a single sample in a study of a mutant IDH1 vaccine in newly diagnosed glioma. Repertoires were generated with immunoSEQ multiplex PCR, while TCRdb's copy carries only in-frame clones and drops some. The table lists fewer than 25,000 clones, roughly 84% of them singletons. Time point here: week 47, end of study. A 20-mer mutant IDH1 peptide at 300 ug was injected subcutaneously with topical imiquimod. No antigen is known for these receptors. This specimen consisted of PBMCs, obtained from a glioma patient whose treatment included an IDH1 peptide vaccine. The source of these receptors is a middle-aged man with glioma.

This chain joins TRBV7-8 and TRBJ1-5; D is undetermined. There are 13 residues in the CDR3. CDR1 and CDR2 (germline): SGHVS, FQNEAQ. V was pared by 4 bases and J by 5 bases, with 9 bases between. This CDR3 is CASSSGGYQPQHF. DNA for the CDR3: TGTGCCAGCAGCTCTGGAGGATATCAGCCCCAGCATTTT.

This rearrangement joins TRBV9 to TRBJ1-1, with D hard to call. There are 14 residues in the CDR3. V was clipped by 4 bases and J by 4 bases, with 14 bases between them. Germline V lookup: CDR1 SGDLS, CDR2 YYNGEE. As DNA, the CDR3 is TGTGCCAGCAGCCTCAGCAGTGGATTCACTGAAGCTTTCTTT. Translated: CASSLSSGFTEAFF. Using reference TRBV9 and TRBJ1-1 for the parts outside the CDR3, the full variable domain is DSGVTQTPKHLITATGQRVTLRCSPRSGDLSVYWYQQSLDQGLQFLIQYYNGEERAKGNILERFSAQQFPDLHSELNLSSLELGDSALYFCASSLSSGFTEAFFGQGTRLTVV.

This clone appeared a few times. The V and J genes are TRBV5-1 and TRBJ2-7, with unresolved D. V was shortened by 4 bases and J by 1 base, with 3 bases between the two germline ends. The CDR3 contains 11 residues. In germline, CDR1 is SGHRS, CDR2 YFSETQ. For the CDR3, the DNA is TGCGCCAGCAGCCAGTCCTACGAGCAGTACTTC. Amino acids: CASSQSYEQYF.

V is TRBV27 and J is TRBJ2-1; D is possibly TRBD2 (5 bases). The CDR3 sequence is 14 residues long. Germline V gene lookup returns CDR1 MNHEY and CDR2 SMNVEV (reference sequence). Trimming shortened V by 3 bases and J by 4 bases, and 10 bases separated the two germline ends. CDR3 nucleotides: TGTGCCAGCAGTTTTAGCGTCGTTTACAATGAGCAGTTCTTC. Its protein is CASSFSVVYNEQFF.

The gene calls are TRBV19 and TRBJ2-6; tentatively, D is TRBD1 (5 bases). This CDR3 contains 15 residues. From germline, CDR1 is LNHDA and CDR2 SQIVND (reference sequence). The V and J ends lost 5 bases and 2 bases respectively, with 10 bases between them. For the CDR3, the DNA is TGTGCCAGTAGTCCCGAAGGGGCTGGGGCCAACGTCCTGACTTTC. As protein: CASSPEGAGANVLTF. The variable domain in full, with the rest retrieved from reference TRBV19 and TRBJ2-6, is DGGITQSPKYLFRKEGQNVTLSCEQNLNHDAMYWYRQDPGQGLRLIYYSQIVNDFQKGDIAEGYSVSREKKESFPLTVTSAQKNPTAFYLCASSPEGAGANVLTFGAGSRLTVL.

This chain links TRBV23-1 with TRBJ2-3; D unresolved. TRBV23-1 is treated as an ORF (open reading frame) with a function not yet certain. Trimming took off 4 bases at V and 4 bases at J, with 12 bases between the two ends. The CDR3 loop spans 14 amino acids. DNA for the CDR3: TGCGCCAGCAGTCTAGTAGCTCATCCAGATACGCAGTATTTT. This codes for CASSLVAHPDTQYF.

The chain joins TRBV7-9 to TRBJ2-7, with D uncertain. This CDR3 comprises 14 residues. The V gene lost 5 bases and the J gene lost 2 bases, with 13 bases spanning the gap. CDR1 and CDR2 from the germline V gene are SEHNR and FQNEAQ (reference sequence). The CDR3 DNA reads as TGTGCCAGCAGCCCTGACTCGACTGCCTACGAGCAGTACTTC. Its translation is CASSPDSTAYEQYF.

The chain joins TRBV5-1 to TRBJ2-3; 7 positions match TRBD2. The junction had 6 bases not matched to a gene; V was cut back by 0 bases and J by 5 bases. This CDR3 region has 15 residues. Looked up from germline, CDR1 is SGHRS and CDR2 is YFSETQ. The CDR3 coding sequence is TGCGCCAGCAGCTTGGGAGGGTTAGCGGGAGATACGCAGTATTTT. This translates into CASSLGGLAGDTQYF.

The CDR3 region is CASSLGTGKGTEAFF. DNA for the CDR3: TGTGCCAGCAGCTTAGGGACAGGGAAAGGGACTGAAGCTTTCTTT. The V gene is TRBV7-9, the J gene TRBJ1-1; 8 nucleotides line up with TRBD1. The CDR3 loop spans 15 amino acids. V shed 1 base, J shed 5 bases, and the junction held 6 bases outside the gene matches. Germline CDR1 SEHNR, CDR2 FQNEAQ (reference sequence).

The J gene is TRBJ2-2, the V gene TRBV27; a possible D gene is TRBD2 (5 bases). The CDR3 is 14 amino acids. Trimming cost V 2 bases and J 1 base, with 5 bases left between them. CDR1 is MNHEY, CDR2 SMNVEV, per germline (reference sequence). The CDR3 nucleotides read TGTGCCAGCAGTTTAGCGGGGAACACCGGGGAGCTGTTTTTT. Residues: CASSLAGNTGELFF.

The chain combines TRBV14 with TRBJ2-3, with D perhaps matching TRBD2 (6 bases). Germline CDR1 is SGHDN and CDR2 is FVKESK. Trimming stripped 2 bases from V and 2 bases from J, with 14 bases between. The CDR3 contains 16 residues. CDR3 residues: CASSQYSGLNTDTQYF. CDR3 bases: TGTGCCAGCAGCCAATATTCAGGACTAAACACAGATACGCAGTATTTT.

This clone was observed a single time. The rearrangement joins TRBV19 to TRBJ1-5; perhaps TRBD1 as D (6 bases). The CDR3 contains 13 residues. V shed 6 bases and J shed 6 bases, with 12 bases lying between them. Germline V CDR1 and CDR2: LNHDA, SQIVND (reference sequence). Here the CDR3 DNA reads TGTGCCAGTAGCGCAGGGGTGGGTCAGCCCCAGCATTTT. Its protein product is CASSAGVGQPQHF.

This chain links TRBV5-4 with TRBJ2-5; a weak D match, TRBD2 (6 bases). CDR3 length: 15 residues. V was cut by 1 base and J by 1 base, with 11 bases left in between. Germline V gene sequence: CDR1 SGHNT, CDR2 YYREEE (reference sequence). Written as DNA, the CDR3 is TGTGCCAGCAGCTTGCGCGGGACCCTCCAAGAGACCCAGTACTTC. This encodes CASSLRGTLQETQYF.

This chain links TRBV6-6 with TRBJ1-4; no clear D gene. This CDR3 is built from 13 residues. The ends were cut back, 4 bases at V and 4 bases at J, with 7 bases in the middle. Germline V gene data show CDR1 as MNHNY and CDR2 as SVGAGI (reference sequence). CDR3 sequence: CASSSGFNEKLFF. CDR3 in DNA: TGTGCCAGCAGTTCCGGGTTTAATGAAAAACTGTTTTTT.